This T cell receptor beta chain derives from a study of early T cells in non-severe SARS-CoV-2 infection. Study-level information: The study sequenced bulk RNA from unsorted whole blood, with chains unpaired.

Researchers attached unique molecular identifiers to individual cDNA molecules. A single record per CDR3 protein comes from TCRdb applying MiXCR to the 5' RACE reads. This sample has around 80,000 distinct CDR3 sequences, with 9.5% to 15% found just once. The CDR3 contains 13 residues. Trimming stripped 4 bases from V and 7 bases from J, with 14 bases between. CDR1 and CDR2 (germline): MDHEN, SYDVKM. Study conclusions and caveats: Missing private and CD4 specificities, VDJdb matching favored anti-spike CD8 responses.

This clonotype was counted a few times. The antigen remains unidentified. This sequence joins TRBV28 and TRBJ2-7; D is perhaps TRBD2 (6 bases). The TCR comes from an adult who was a healthcare worker with PCR-confirmed SARS-CoV-2 infection or an uninfected control (not recorded which). The sample taken for sequencing was whole blood. The CDR3 bases are TGTGCCAGCAGTTCATCCCTGGAGGGTGAGCAGTACTTC. This codes for CASSSSLEGEQYF. Full variable domain (outside the CDR3, taken from reference TRBV28 and TRBJ2-7): DVKVTQSSRYLVKRTGEKVFLECVQDMDHENMFWYRQDPGLGLRLIYFSYDVKMKEKGDIPEGYSVSREKKERFSLILESASTNQTSMYLCASSSSLEGEQYFGPGTRLTVT.